The source of this T cell receptor beta chain is a study of blood T cell repertoires in COVID-19. The wider study: Whether acute or convalescent, the COVID-19 samples came from the United States, Italy and Spain. Sources were T cells, B-cell-depleted T cells, or PBMCs; the material itself was cDNA or gDNA.

The germline gives CDR1 SQVTM, CDR2 ANQGSEA. This CDR3 is built from 15 residues. V was cut by 7 bases and J by 0 bases, with 16 bases left in between. Authors' methods: Amplification with reference gene primers provided the estimates of nucleated cell counts. This table comes from immunoSEQ multiplex PCR, and its TCRdb copy is limited to in-frame clones, with some not included. Clone size and V and J calls were adopted from that table, with D and trimming inferred from the DNA. The data show approximately 250,000 clones, with roughly 86% seen just once and about 8.8% held by the top ten. Sequencing input: peripheral blood. This TCR came from a middle-aged man with active or convalescent COVID-19. The chain combines TRBV29-1 with TRBJ2-4; the D gene is possibly TRBD1 (6 bases). Here the CDR3 reads CSAEGTPLAKNIQYF. The CDR3 region has the DNA TGCAGCGCCGAGGGGACACCGCTAGCCAAAAACATTCAGTACTTC. The whole variable domain, remainder taken from reference TRBV29-1 and TRBJ2-4, is SAVISQKPSRDICQRGTSLTIQCQVDSQVTMMFWYRQQPGQSLTLIATANQGSEATYESGFVIDKFPISRPNLTFSTLTVSNMSPEDSSIYLCSAEGTPLAKNIQYFGAGTRLSVL.